These 8 T cell receptor beta chains originate from one sample sequenced in a study of regulatory T cells in long-lasting Graves disease (dated by TCRdb to the early 2020s). The time point label corresponds to: newly diagnosed GD, antithyroid drugs for less than 3 months. For both TCR sequencing and RNA sequencing, RNA was extracted from PBMCs in TRIzol. To prepare the library, multiplex PCR was applied. TCRdb names Illumina HiSeq 4000 as the instrument used. iRepertoire HTBI primers and Arm-PCR amplification of CDR3 regions were used to construct TCR beta libraries. The public reads were reprocessed in TCRdb via fastp at Q25 and MiXCR, keeping in-frame beta chains. Here each entry gathers all rows of one CDR3 protein and keeps the most common genes and DNA. The sample table holds around 420,000 distinct CDR3 sequences, of which 15% were seen once. The ten largest clones capture about a fifth of the sample.

The sequencing used peripheral blood mononuclear cells (PBMCs), collected at new diagnosis, from a patient treated with antithyroid drugs. The receptors originated from a female donor with Graves disease.

This clonotype appeared a few times. The CDR3 region is CASSYSNSLFSNQPQHF. As DNA, the CDR3 is TGTGCCAGCAGTTACTCGAACAGCCTCTTTAGCAATCAGCCCCAGCATTTT. This sequence joins TRBV6-2 or TRBV6-3 and TRBJ1-5; the D is unclear. CDR1 is MNHEY, CDR2 SVGEGT, per germline. Deletions cut 0 bases from V and 0 bases from J, with 12 bases between. There are 17 residues in the CDR3.

This clonotype was observed many times. The V gene is TRBV28, the J gene TRBJ2-7, with 8 bases lining up with TRBD2. The germline gives CDR1 MDHEN, CDR2 SYDVKM. This CDR3 contains 15 residues. Trimming removed 4 bases from V and 1 base from J; junction bases left unmatched: 6. The CDR3 is CASSSPTSASYEQYF. For the CDR3, the DNA is TGTGCCAGCAGTTCGCCGACTAGCGCTTCCTACGAGCAGTACTTC.

This chain links TRBV25-1 with TRBJ1-2; D may be TRBD1 (5 bases). V dropped 10 bases and J dropped 4 bases, with 13 bases sitting between them. The CDR3 runs 12 residues. Germline V gene data show CDR1 as MGHDK and CDR2 as SYGVNS. CDR3 coding DNA: TGTGCCACCTCCGGACAAGTCTATGGCTACACCTTC. Translated: CATSGQVYGYTF.

Many counts were recorded for this clonotype. The CDR3 region is CASSAGLGSNEQFF. The CDR3 region has the DNA TGTGCCAGCTCAGCCGGGCTAGGGAGCAATGAGCAGTTCTTC. V usage is TRBV18 and J usage is TRBJ2-1; tentative D call: TRBD2 (5 bases). Looked up from germline, CDR1 is KGHSH and CDR2 is LQKENI. V lost 5 bases and J 6 bases, leaving 14 bases between the germline ends. This CDR3 comprises 14 residues.

The V and J genes are TRBV5-8 and TRBJ2-5; TRBD2 matches 9 bases. The junction had 2 bases not matched to a gene; V was cut back by 0 bases and J by 2 bases. CDR3 length: 15 residues. Germline V gene data show CDR1 as SGHTS and CDR2 as YDEGEE. The CDR3 DNA reads TGTGCCAGCAGCTTGGGACTAGCGGTACAAGAGACCCAGTACTTC. It specifies CASSLGLAVQETQYF.

In this sample, this clonotype turned up many times. The V gene is TRBV27, the J gene TRBJ1-1; TRBD1 is a possible D gene (6 bases). V lost 5 bases, J lost 1 base, and 14 bases lay in between. Germline values: CDR1 MNHEY, CDR2 SMNVEV (reference sequence). The CDR3 sequence is 15 residues long. The CDR3 loop is CASSGPGHPNTEAFF. In nucleotides, the CDR3 is TGTGCCAGCAGTGGACCGGGACACCCGAACACTGAAGCTTTCTTT.

This clonotype was recorded at least ten times. This sequence joins TRBV6-1 and TRBJ1-5; D is unresolved. Germline loops: CDR1 MNHNS, CDR2 SASEGT. V was clipped by 5 bases and J by 2 bases, with 13 bases between them. The CDR3 loop spans 15 amino acids. The CDR3 bases are TGTGCCAGCAGTACCGACCTAGGCGGCAATCAGCCCCAGCATTTT. Amino acid sequence: CASSTDLGGNQPQHF.

The chain joins TRBV10-3 to TRBJ2-1, with 8 bases matching TRBD2. Germline V gene data show CDR1 as ENHRY and CDR2 as SYGVKD. CDR3 length equals 20 residues. V lost 1 base to trimming and J lost 0 bases; unmatched junction nucleotides: 14. CDR3 nucleotide sequence: TGTGCCATCAGTGAGTTGAAGCGGGAGAGCCCCCCTAGCTCCTACAATGAGCAGTTCTTC. Amino acid sequence: CAISELKRESPPSSYNEQFF.